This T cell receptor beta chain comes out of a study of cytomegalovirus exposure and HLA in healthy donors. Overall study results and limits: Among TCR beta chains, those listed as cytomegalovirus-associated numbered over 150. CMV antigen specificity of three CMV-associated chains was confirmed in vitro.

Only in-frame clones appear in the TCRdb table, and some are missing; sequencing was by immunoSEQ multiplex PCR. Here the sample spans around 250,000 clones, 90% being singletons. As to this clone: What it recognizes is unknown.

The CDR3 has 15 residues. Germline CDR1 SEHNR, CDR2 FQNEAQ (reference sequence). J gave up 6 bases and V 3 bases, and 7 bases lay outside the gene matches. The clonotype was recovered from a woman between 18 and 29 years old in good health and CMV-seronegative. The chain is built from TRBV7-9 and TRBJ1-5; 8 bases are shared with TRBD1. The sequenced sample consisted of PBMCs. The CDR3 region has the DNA TGTGCCAGCAGCTTGGATGACAGGGGCGGTCAGCCCCAGCATTTT. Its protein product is CASSLDDRGGQPQHF.